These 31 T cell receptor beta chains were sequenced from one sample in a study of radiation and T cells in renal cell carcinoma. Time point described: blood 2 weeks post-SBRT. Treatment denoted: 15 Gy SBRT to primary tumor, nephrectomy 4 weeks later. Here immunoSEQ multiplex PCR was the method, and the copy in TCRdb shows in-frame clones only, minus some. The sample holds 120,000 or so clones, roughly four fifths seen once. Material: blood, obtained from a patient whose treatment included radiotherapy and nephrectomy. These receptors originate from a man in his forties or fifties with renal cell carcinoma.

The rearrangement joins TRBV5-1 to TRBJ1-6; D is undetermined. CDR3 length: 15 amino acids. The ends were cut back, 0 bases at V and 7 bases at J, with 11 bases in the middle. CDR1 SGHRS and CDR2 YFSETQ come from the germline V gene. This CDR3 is CASSLDGLHNSPLHF. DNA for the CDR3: TGCGCCAGCAGCTTGGACGGACTCCACAATTCACCCCTCCACTTT.

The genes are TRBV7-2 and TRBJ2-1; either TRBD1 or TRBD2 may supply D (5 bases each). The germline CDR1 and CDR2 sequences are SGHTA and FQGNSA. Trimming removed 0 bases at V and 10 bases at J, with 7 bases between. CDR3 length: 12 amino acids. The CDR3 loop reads CASSLAWGEQFF. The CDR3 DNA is TGTGCCAGCAGCTTAGCTTGGGGGGAGCAGTTCTTC.

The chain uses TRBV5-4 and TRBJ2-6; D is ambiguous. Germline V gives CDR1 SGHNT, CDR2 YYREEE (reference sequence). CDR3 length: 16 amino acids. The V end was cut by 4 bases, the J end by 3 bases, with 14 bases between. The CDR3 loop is CASSPLALNGANVLTF. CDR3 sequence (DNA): TGTGCCAGCAGCCCCCTCGCCCTGAATGGGGCCAACGTCCTGACTTTC.

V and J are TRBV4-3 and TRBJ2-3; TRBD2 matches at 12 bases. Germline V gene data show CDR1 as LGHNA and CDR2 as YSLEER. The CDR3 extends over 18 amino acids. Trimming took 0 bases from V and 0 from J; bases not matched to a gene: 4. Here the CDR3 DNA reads TGCGCCAGCAGCCAAGATCCTAGCGGGGGGGGTAGCACAGATACGCAGTATTTT. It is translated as CASSQDPSGGGSTDTQYF.

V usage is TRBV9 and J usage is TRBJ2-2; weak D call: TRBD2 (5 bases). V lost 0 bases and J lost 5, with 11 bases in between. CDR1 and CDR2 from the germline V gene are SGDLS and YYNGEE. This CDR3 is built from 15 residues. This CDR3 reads CASSVGGSGTGELFF. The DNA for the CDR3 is TGTGCCAGCAGCGTAGGTGGGAGTGGGACCGGGGAGCTGTTTTTT. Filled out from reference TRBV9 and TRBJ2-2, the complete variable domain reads DSGVTQTPKHLITATGQRVTLRCSPRSGDLSVYWYQQSLDQGLQFLIQYYNGEERAKGNILERFSAQQFPDLHSELNLSSLELGDSALYFCASSVGGSGTGELFFGEGSRLTVL.

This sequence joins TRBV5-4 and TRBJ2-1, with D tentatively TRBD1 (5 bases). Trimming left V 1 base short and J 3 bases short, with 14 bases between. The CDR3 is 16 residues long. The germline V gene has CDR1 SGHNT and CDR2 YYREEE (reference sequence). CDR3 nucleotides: TGTGCCAGCAGCTTGACGTCGGACATTTTCTACAATGAGCAGTTCTTC. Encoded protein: CASSLTSDIFYNEQFF.

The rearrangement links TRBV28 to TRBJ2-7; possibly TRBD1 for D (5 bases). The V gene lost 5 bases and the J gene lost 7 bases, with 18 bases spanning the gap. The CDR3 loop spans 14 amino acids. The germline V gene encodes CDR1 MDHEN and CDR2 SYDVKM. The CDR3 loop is CASSAGQVTGEQYF. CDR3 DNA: TGTGCCAGCAGTGCAGGGCAGGTCACGGGTGAGCAGTACTTC.

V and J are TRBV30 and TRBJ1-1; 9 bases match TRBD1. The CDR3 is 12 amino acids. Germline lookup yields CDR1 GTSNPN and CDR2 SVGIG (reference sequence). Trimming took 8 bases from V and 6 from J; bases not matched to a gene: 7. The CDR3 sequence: CAVGTGRSEAFF. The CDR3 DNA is TGTGCCGTAGGGACAGGGAGGTCTGAAGCTTTCTTT.

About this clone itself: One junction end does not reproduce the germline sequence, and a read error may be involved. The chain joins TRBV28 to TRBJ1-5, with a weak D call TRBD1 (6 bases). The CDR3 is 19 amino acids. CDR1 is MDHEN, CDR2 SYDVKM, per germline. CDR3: CASTNPRGGQADRNRPQHF. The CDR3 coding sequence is TGTGCCAGCACCAACCCGAGGGGGGGGCAGGCCGATAGGAATCGGCCCCAGCATTTT.

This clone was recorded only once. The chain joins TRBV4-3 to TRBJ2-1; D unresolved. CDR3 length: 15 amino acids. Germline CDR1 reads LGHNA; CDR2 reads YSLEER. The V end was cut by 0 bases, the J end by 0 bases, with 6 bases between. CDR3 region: CASSQDRFSYNEQFF. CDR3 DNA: TGCGCCAGCAGCCAAGACAGGTTCTCCTACAATGAGCAGTTCTTC.

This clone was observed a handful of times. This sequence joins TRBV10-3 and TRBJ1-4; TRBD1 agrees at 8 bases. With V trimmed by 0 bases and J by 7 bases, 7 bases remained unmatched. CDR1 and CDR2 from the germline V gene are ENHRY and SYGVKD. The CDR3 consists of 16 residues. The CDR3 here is CAISESSGGGGEKLFF. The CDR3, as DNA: TGTGCCATCAGTGAGTCGTCAGGGGGCGGTGGTGAAAAACTGTTTTTT.

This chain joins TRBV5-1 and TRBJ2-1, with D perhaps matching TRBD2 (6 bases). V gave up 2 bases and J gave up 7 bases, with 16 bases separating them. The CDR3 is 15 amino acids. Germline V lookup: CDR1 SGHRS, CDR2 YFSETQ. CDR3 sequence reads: CASSFTGVSRNEQFF. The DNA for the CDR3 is TGCGCCAGCAGCTTTACGGGAGTATCTCGGAATGAGCAGTTCTTC.

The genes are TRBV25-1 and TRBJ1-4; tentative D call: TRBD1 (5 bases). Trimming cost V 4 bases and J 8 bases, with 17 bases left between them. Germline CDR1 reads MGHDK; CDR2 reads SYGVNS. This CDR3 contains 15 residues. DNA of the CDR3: TGTGCCAGCAGTGCTCCAGGGCGGGGCGAAGAAAAACTGTTTTTT. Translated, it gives CASSAPGRGEEKLFF. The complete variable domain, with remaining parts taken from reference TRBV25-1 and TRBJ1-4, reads EADIYQTPRYLVIGTGKKITLECSQTMGHDKMYWYQQDPGMELHLIHYSYGVNSTEKGDLSSESTVSRIRTEHFPLTLESARPSHTSQYLCASSAPGRGEEKLFFGSGTQLSVL.

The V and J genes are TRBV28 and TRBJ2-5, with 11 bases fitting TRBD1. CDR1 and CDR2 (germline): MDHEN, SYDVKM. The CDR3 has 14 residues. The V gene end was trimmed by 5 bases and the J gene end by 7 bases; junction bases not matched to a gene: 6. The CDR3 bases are TGTGCCAGCAGTATCCATGGGACAGGGGGGACCCAGTACTTC. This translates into CASSIHGTGGTQYF.

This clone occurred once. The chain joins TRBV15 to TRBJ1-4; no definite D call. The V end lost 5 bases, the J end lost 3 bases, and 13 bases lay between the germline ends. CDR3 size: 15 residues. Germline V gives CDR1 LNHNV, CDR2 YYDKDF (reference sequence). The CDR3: CATSLELDANEKLFF. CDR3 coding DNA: TGTGCCACCAGCCTTGAATTAGACGCTAATGAAAAACTGTTTTTT.

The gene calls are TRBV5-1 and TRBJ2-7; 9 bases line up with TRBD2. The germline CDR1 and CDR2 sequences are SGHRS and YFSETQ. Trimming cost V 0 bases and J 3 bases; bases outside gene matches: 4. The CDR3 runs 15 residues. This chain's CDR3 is CASSLAATSGYEQYF. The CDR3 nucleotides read TGCGCCAGCAGCTTGGCCGCGACTAGCGGCTACGAGCAGTACTTC.

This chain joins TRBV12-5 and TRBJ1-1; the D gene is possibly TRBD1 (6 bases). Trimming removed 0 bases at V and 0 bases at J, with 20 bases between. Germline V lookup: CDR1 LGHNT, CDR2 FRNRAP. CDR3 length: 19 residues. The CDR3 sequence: CASGLVYPGAPTMNTEAFF. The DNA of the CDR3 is TGTGCTAGTGGTTTGGTATACCCAGGGGCCCCTACCATGAACACTGAAGCTTTCTTT.

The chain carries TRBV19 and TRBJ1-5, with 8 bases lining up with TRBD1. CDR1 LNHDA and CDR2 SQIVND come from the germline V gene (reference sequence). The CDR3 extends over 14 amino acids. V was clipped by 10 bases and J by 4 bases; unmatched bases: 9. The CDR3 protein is CATDGQGGNQPQHF. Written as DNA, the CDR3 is TGTGCCACCGATGGACAGGGTGGTAATCAGCCCCAGCATTTT.

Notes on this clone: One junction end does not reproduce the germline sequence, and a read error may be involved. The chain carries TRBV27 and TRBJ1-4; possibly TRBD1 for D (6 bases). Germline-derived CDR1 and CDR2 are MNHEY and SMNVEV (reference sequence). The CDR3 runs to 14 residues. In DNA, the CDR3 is TGTGCCAGCCGTTTTTGGGGGCCTAATGAAAAACTGTTTTTT. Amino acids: CASRFWGPNEKLFF.

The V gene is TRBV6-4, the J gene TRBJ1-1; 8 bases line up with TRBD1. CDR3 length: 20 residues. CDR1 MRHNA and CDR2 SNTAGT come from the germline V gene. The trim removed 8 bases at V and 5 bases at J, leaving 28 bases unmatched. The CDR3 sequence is CASQKRSGLEVATGGTEAFF. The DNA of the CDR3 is TGTGCCAGCCAGAAACGGTCCGGGCTAGAAGTGGCTACAGGGGGGACTGAAGCTTTCTTT.

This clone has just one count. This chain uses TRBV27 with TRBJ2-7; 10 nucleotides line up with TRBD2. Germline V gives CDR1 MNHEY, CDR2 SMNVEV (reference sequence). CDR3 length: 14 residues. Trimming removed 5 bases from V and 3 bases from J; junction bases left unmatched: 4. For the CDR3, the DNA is TGTGCCAGCAGTCCGGGACTAGCGATCTACGAGCAGTACTTC. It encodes CASSPGLAIYEQYF.

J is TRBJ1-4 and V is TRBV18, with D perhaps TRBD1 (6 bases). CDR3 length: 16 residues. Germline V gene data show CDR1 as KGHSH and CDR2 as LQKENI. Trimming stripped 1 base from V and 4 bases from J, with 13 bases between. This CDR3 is CASSPQGGRNNEKLFF. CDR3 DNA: TGTGCCAGCTCACCACAGGGGGGACGGAATAATGAAAAACTGTTTTTT.

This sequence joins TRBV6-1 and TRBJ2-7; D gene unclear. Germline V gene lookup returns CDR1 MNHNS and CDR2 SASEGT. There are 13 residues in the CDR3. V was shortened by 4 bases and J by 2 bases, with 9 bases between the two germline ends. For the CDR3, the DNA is TGTGCCAGCAGTGGGAGAGAAACCTACGAGCAGTACTTC. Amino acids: CASSGRETYEQYF.

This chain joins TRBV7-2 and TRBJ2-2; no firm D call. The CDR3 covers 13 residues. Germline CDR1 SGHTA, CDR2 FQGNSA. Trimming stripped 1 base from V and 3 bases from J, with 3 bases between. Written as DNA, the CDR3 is TGTGCCAGCAGCTTAGGGTACACCGGGGAGCTGTTTTTT. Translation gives CASSLGYTGELFF. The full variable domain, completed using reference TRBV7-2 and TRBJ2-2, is GAGVSQSPSNKVTEKGKDVELRCDPISGHTALYWYRQSLGQGLEFLIYFQGNSAPDKSGLPSDRFSAERTGGSVSTLTIQRTQQEDSAVYLCASSLGYTGELFFGEGSRLTVL.

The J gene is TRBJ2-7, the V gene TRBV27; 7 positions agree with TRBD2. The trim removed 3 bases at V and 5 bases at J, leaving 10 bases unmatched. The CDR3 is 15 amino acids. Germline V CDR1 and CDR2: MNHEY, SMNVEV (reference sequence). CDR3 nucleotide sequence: TGTGCCAGCAGTTTTGGGGGGGGGATGTGGGACGAGCAGTACTTC. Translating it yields CASSFGGGMWDEQYF.

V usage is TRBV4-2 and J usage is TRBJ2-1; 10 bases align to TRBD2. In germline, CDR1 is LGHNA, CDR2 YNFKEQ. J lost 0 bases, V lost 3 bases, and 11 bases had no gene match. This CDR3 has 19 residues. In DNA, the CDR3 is TGTGCCAGCAGCCAGGCCGGGACTAGCGACCGGAGCTCCTACAATGAGCAGTTCTTC. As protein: CASSQAGTSDRSSYNEQFF.

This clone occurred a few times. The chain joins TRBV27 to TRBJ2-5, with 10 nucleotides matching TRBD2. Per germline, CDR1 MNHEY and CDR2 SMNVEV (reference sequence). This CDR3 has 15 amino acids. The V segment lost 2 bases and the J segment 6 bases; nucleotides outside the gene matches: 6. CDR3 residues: CASSLTPSGRQTQYF. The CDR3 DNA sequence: TGTGCCAGCAGTTTAACCCCTAGCGGGAGACAGACCCAGTACTTC.

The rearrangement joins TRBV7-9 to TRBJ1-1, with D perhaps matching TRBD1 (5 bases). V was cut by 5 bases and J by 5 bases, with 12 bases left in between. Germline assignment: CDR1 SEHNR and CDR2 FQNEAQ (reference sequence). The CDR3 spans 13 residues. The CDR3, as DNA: TGTGCCAGCAGCCTTCTAGGGGTAACTGAAGCTTTCTTT. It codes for CASSLLGVTEAFF.

The CDR3 bases are TGTGCCAGCAGCTTAGCGCACAGGGGGATAGATACGCAGTATTTT. Translation gives CASSLAHRGIDTQYF. The rearrangement uses TRBV7-2 and TRBJ2-3, with 8 bases that match TRBD1. The germline CDR1 and CDR2 sequences are SGHTA and FQGNSA. With 0 bases clipped from V and 5 bases from J, the junction kept 4 bases outside the gene matches. The CDR3 runs 15 residues.

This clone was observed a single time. The CDR3 DNA reads as TGTGCCAGCAGCGCCTCGGGGGGGAGCTCAGATACGCAGTATTTT. Translation: CASSASGGSSDTQYF. The chain uses TRBV9 and TRBJ2-3, with 8 positions matching TRBD2. Per the germline V gene, CDR1 is SGDLS and CDR2 is YYNGEE. This CDR3 is 15 amino acids long. V gave up 3 bases and J gave up 4 bases; unmatched junction bases: 7.

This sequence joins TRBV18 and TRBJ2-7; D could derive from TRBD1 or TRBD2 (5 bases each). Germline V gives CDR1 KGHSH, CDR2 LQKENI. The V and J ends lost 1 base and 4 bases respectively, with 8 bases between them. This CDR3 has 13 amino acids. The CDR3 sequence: CASSPLEGYEQYF. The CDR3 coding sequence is TGTGCCAGCTCACCACTTGAGGGGTACGAGCAGTACTTC.